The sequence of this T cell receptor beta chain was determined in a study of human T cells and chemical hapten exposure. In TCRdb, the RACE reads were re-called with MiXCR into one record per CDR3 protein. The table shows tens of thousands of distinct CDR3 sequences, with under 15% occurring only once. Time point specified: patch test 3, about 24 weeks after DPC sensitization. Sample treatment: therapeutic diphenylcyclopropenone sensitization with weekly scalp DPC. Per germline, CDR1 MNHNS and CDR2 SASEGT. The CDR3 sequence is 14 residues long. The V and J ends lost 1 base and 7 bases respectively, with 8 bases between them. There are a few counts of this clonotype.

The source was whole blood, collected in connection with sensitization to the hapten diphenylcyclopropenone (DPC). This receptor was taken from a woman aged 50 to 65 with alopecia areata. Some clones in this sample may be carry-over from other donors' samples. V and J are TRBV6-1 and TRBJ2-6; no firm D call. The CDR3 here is CASSEVAVANVLTF. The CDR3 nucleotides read TGTGCCAGCAGTGAAGTGGCAGTAGCCAACGTCCTGACTTTC.